These 9 T cell receptor beta chains share one sample of origin, sequenced in a study of T cell repertoires in cytomegalovirus infection. These receptors have no identified antigens. TCRdb independently ran MiXCR on the reads; one entry per CDR3 protein. The sample holds about 830,000 distinct CDR3 sequences, about 31% seen once. Specimen: cultured CD8+ T cells from PBMCs, collected from culture after CMV antigen stimulation. The receptors here all came from a human donor in good health (CMV status not recorded). Some clones in this sample may be carry-over from other donors' samples.

This chain uses TRBV7-9 with TRBJ2-1; unclear D gene. The CDR3 loop spans 12 amino acids. Trimming stripped 0 bases from V and 10 bases from J, with 7 bases between. Per the germline V gene, CDR1 is SEHNR and CDR2 is FQNEAQ (reference sequence). CDR3 bases: TGTGCCAGCAGCTTAGCGCGAGCCGAGCAGTTCTTC. This gives the protein CASSLARAEQFF.

This rearrangement joins TRBV12-3 or TRBV12-4 to TRBJ1-4; D gene ambiguous. The CDR3 consists of 19 residues. V gave up 3 bases and J gave up 3 bases, with 23 bases separating them. The CDR3 DNA sequence: TGTGCCAGCAGTTTCATCCTGCCCCGGGGAAGTGGGGCTAATGAAAAACTGTTTTTT. Translated, it gives CASSFILPRGSGANEKLFF.

In the case of this clonotype: The junction departs from the called germline gene at one end, perhaps through a read error. The chain carries TRBV5-4 and TRBJ2-7; TRBD1 or TRBD2 may be the D gene (6 bases each). The V gene's germline CDR1 is SGHNT and CDR2 YYREEE (reference sequence). The CDR3 extends over 14 amino acids. The CDR3 loop is CAHGGRGNSDEQYF. In DNA, the CDR3 is TGTGCCCACGGGGGCAGGGGCAACTCCGACGAGCAGTACTTC.

The rearrangement joins TRBV19 to TRBJ1-2; 7 bases are shared with TRBD1. Germline V gene sequence: CDR1 LNHDA, CDR2 SQIVND (reference sequence). The CDR3 length is 13 residues. V lost 11 bases to trimming and J lost 5 bases; unmatched junction nucleotides: 11. The chain's CDR3 is CAAKTGEAYGYTF. The DNA of the CDR3 is TGTGCCGCCAAAACAGGGGAGGCTTATGGCTACACCTTC.

This chain connects TRBV12-3 or TRBV12-4 to TRBJ1-1; D uncertain. The CDR3 loop spans 12 amino acids. V lost 5 bases, J lost 11 bases, and 15 bases lay in between. This chain's CDR3 is CASSPEGIGAFF. CDR3 bases: TGTGCCAGCAGTCCAGAGGGTATTGGGGCTTTCTTT.

This clonotype was seen a few times. This chain uses TRBV7-6 with TRBJ1-2; D is undetermined. V dropped 11 bases and J dropped 5 bases, with 15 bases sitting between them. This CDR3 region has 12 residues. The germline CDR1 and CDR2 sequences are SGHVS and FNYEAQ. The CDR3 sequence: CAAYTETYGYTF. The CDR3 region has the DNA TGTGCCGCATACACCGAGACTTATGGCTACACCTTC. The full variable domain, completed using reference TRBV7-6 and TRBJ1-2, is GAGVSQSPRYKVTKRGQDVALRCDPISGHVSLYWYRQALGQGPEFLTYFNYEAQQDKSGLPNDRFSAERPEGSISTLTIQRTEQRDSAMYRCAAYTETYGYTFGSGTRLTVV.

With regard to this clonotype: A much larger clone lies one base from this, so it may be a read error. V and J are TRBV10-3 and TRBJ2-1; weak D call: TRBD1 (5 bases). The CDR3 spans 17 residues. Between the trimmed V and J ends, which lost 8 bases and 4 bases, there was a span of 24 bases. CDR1 and CDR2 (germline): ENHRY, SYGVKD. The DNA for the CDR3 is TGTGCCATCGGTCCTTTAGGACACCGACTTTCTTACAATGAGCAGTTCTTC. This gives the protein CAIGPLGHRLSYNEQFF.

On this clonotype itself: This may arise from a read error, as a much more abundant clone is one base away. This chain uses TRBV7-2 with TRBJ2-4; 8 bases agree with TRBD1. In germline, CDR1 is SGHTA, CDR2 FQGNSA. The CDR3 is 17 residues long. CDR3 nucleotide sequence: TGTGCCAGCAGCTTAGGCCCTAGCGACAGGGGCAAAAGCATTCAGTACTTC. Its protein product is CASSLGPSDRGKSIQYF.

This clonotype has a handful of counts. The V gene is TRBV20-1, the J gene TRBJ1-1; D possibly corresponds to TRBD1 (6 bases). Germline CDR1 and CDR2: DFQATT and SNEGSKA (reference sequence). CDR3 length: 15 amino acids. V gave up 6 bases and J gave up 0 bases, with 17 bases separating them. CDR3 in amino acids: CSALDSPWMNTEAFF. The DNA of the CDR3 is TGCAGTGCCTTGGACAGCCCTTGGATGAACACTGAAGCTTTCTTT.